The entry below gives a single T cell receptor beta chain sequence along with its context. Resolution of symptoms, clearance, or two negative PCRs was present in recovered Cohort 3 donors. This entry is derived from a study of blood T cell repertoires in COVID-19. At the level of the study: Sites across the United States, Italy and Spain contributed samples from acute and convalescent COVID-19.

As handled by the study authors: Amplified reference gene primers provided the basis for estimating nucleated cell counts. Using immunoSEQ multiplex PCR, the repertoire was profiled, and TCRdb retains in-frame clones only, with some absent. V and J calls and clone size follow that table, whereas D and trimming were derived from the DNA. The table has 250,000 to 400,000 clones, about nine tenths seen once. Trimming removed 3 bases from V and 7 bases from J, with 11 bases in between. The germline CDR1 and CDR2 sequences are KGHSH and LQKENI. This CDR3 region has 13 residues. The TCR was taken from a man aged 60 to 69 who had recovered from COVID-19. The chain joins TRBV18 to TRBJ2-3, with D perhaps matching TRBD2 (5 bases). Sequenced material: PBMCs or T cells enriched from blood (not recorded which). The CDR3 sequence: CASSPQTGNTQYF. CDR3 sequence (DNA): TGTGCCAGCTCACCGCAGACCGGGAATACGCAGTATTTT.